Following are 25 T cell receptor beta chains from one sample sequenced in a study of OX40 agonist ivuxolimab in advanced cancers. Some clones are missing from TCRdb's copy, which holds only in-frame ones; the method was immunoSEQ multiplex PCR. The table includes 20,000 to 25,000 clones, approximately 80% detected once. The sample in question was CD4+ or CD8+ T cells sorted from blood, obtained in a trial of the OX40 agonist ivuxolimab. The receptors were sampled from an adult with an advanced solid tumor such as melanoma, head and neck, liver or kidney cancer.

V gene TRBV19 combines with J gene TRBJ2-1; possibly TRBD2 for D (5 bases). The CDR3 is 13 residues long. V was pared by 3 bases and J by 8 bases, with 11 bases between. Per the germline V gene, CDR1 is LNHDA and CDR2 is SQIVND (reference sequence). Here the CDR3 DNA reads TGTGCCAGTAGTATTTGGCTAGCCTATGAGCAGTTCTTC. As protein: CASSIWLAYEQFF.

V is TRBV11-2 and J is TRBJ2-7; either TRBD1 or TRBD2 may fit D (6 bases each). The CDR3 is 14 residues long. Trimming pared 3 bases from V and 0 bases from J, leaving 9 bases between. Germline CDR1 is SGHAT and CDR2 is FQNNGV. The CDR3: CASSFPGASYEQYF. The CDR3 bases are TGTGCCAGCAGCTTCCCGGGGGCCTCCTACGAGCAGTACTTC.

V and J are TRBV12-5 and TRBJ2-5; D possibly corresponds to TRBD1 (6 bases). The germline V gene has CDR1 LGHNT and CDR2 FRNRAP. The CDR3 is 15 amino acids. Trimming left V 1 base short and J 4 bases short, with 13 bases between. The CDR3 DNA follows: TGTGCTAGTGGTTTGGGCAACAGGGCGGGAGAGACCCAGTACTTC. Its protein product is CASGLGNRAGETQYF.

In this sample, this clone turned up once. This sample also contains other DNA sequences that code for the same CDR3. The chain employs TRBV28 and TRBJ1-5; D gene ambiguous. V lost 3 bases and J lost 6, with 12 bases in between. The CDR3 sequence is 14 residues long. Germline CDR1 and CDR2: MDHEN and SYDVKM. CDR3 in amino acids: CASSFETGLQPQHF. The CDR3 nucleotides are TGTGCCAGCAGTTTTGAAACTGGACTTCAGCCCCAGCATTTT. The whole variable domain, filled in from reference TRBV28 and TRBJ1-5, reads DVKVTQSSRYLVKRTGEKVFLECVQDMDHENMFWYRQDPGLGLRLIYFSYDVKMKEKGDIPEGYSVSREKKERFSLILESASTNQTSMYLCASSFETGLQPQHFGDGTRLSIL.

The gene calls are TRBV28 and TRBJ1-1; D is undetermined. This CDR3 is built from 15 residues. V was pared by 3 bases and J by 0 bases, with 11 bases between. Germline V gives CDR1 MDHEN, CDR2 SYDVKM. The DNA for the CDR3 is TGTGCCAGCAGTTTCCCTCGCCGGATGAACACTGAAGCTTTCTTT. It translates to CASSFPRRMNTEAFF.

This clone qualifies as medium-sized. The chain is built from TRBV5-1 and TRBJ2-2; no clear D. V lost 1 base to trimming and J lost 3 bases, with 10 bases between them. In germline, CDR1 is SGHRS, CDR2 YFSETQ. This CDR3 spans 15 amino acids. The CDR3 reads CASSLLGGDTGELFF. For the CDR3, the DNA is TGCGCCAGCAGCTTGTTGGGTGGGGACACCGGGGAGCTGTTTTTT.

This chain uses TRBV6-6 with TRBJ2-1; 14 nucleotides align to TRBD2. Germline CDR1 is MNHNY and CDR2 is SVGAGI (reference sequence). V gave up 11 bases and J gave up 9 bases; unmatched junction bases: 9. CDR3 size: 14 residues. The CDR3 DNA is TGTGCCGGAAAGTCCGGGACTAGCGGGAGTGAGCAGTTCTTC. Its translation is CAGKSGTSGSEQFF.

Here the CDR3 DNA reads TGTGCCAGCAGTCTCGGGACAGGGCTGCGCACAGATACGCAGTATTTT. Residues: CASSLGTGLRTDTQYF. The chain links TRBV28 to TRBJ2-3, with 9 positions matching TRBD1. There are 16 residues in the CDR3. The V segment lost 5 bases and the J segment 1 base; nucleotides outside the gene matches: 7. Germline V gene lookup returns CDR1 MDHEN and CDR2 SYDVKM.

The chain recombines TRBV9 with TRBJ2-3; D ambiguous. This CDR3 has 18 residues. Trimming took off 0 bases at V and 0 bases at J, with 17 bases between the two ends. Germline V gene sequence: CDR1 SGDLS, CDR2 YYNGEE. The DNA for the CDR3 is TGTGCCAGCAGCGTAGATGACCTTCCAGCCACTAGCACAGATACGCAGTATTTT. Protein: CASSVDDLPATSTDTQYF.

The chain links TRBV6-1 to TRBJ2-1, with TRBD2 matching over 11 bases. There are 16 residues in the CDR3. Germline V lookup: CDR1 MNHNS, CDR2 SASEGT. J was trimmed by 6 bases and V by 3 bases; bases with no gene match: 7. CDR3 loop: CASSDFLAGGGNEQFF. CDR3 DNA sequence: TGTGCCAGCAGTGATTTTCTAGCGGGAGGAGGCAATGAGCAGTTCTTC.

The rearrangement joins TRBV7-9 to TRBJ1-1; D is uncertain. V was trimmed by 5 bases and J by 2 bases, leaving 12 bases between them. The CDR3 loop spans 14 amino acids. Germline assignment: CDR1 SEHNR and CDR2 FQNEAQ (reference sequence). The CDR3 region is CASSPGKDNTEAFF. DNA of the CDR3: TGTGCCAGCAGCCCCGGGAAGGATAACACTGAAGCTTTCTTT.

The gene calls are TRBV4-2 and TRBJ2-7; 11 nucleotides agree with TRBD2. J lost 2 bases, V lost 4 bases, and 7 bases had no gene match. The CDR3 is made up of 16 amino acids. Germline-derived CDR1 and CDR2 are LGHNA and YNFKEQ. The CDR3 region is CASSPWTSGSTYEQYF. The DNA for the CDR3 is TGTGCCAGCAGCCCTTGGACTAGCGGGTCGACCTACGAGCAGTACTTC.

V is TRBV18 and J is TRBJ2-7, with TRBD2 matching 10 bases. The V and J ends lost 0 bases and 6 bases, in that order; junction bases with no gene match: 5. This CDR3 comprises 15 residues. Germline CDR1 reads KGHSH; CDR2 reads LQKENI. The CDR3 loop reads CASSPPASGSAEQYF. DNA for the CDR3: TGTGCCAGCTCACCACCGGCTAGCGGGAGCGCCGAGCAGTACTTC.

Comments on this clone: At one end, the junction sequence differs from germline, possibly due to a read error. The same CDR3 is also encoded by other DNA sequences in this sample. The chain links TRBV7-7 to TRBJ2-5; D possibly corresponds to TRBD2 (5 bases). The CDR3 consists of 12 residues. Germline V gene data show CDR1 as SSHAT and CDR2 as FNYEAQ (reference sequence). DNA for the CDR3: TGTGCTAGCAGCTCGGGGCAAGAGACCCAGTACTTC. Its protein product is CASSSGQETQYF.

The chain employs TRBV15 and TRBJ2-7; no clear D. Germline assignment: CDR1 LNHNV and CDR2 YYDKDF (reference sequence). V was clipped by 5 bases and J by 0 bases, with 11 bases between them. The CDR3 consists of 14 residues. The CDR3 protein is CATSSRRSSYEQYF. The CDR3 DNA sequence: TGTGCCACCAGCTCGCGTAGGAGCTCCTACGAGCAGTACTTC.

V gene TRBV11-2 combines with J gene TRBJ1-4; perhaps TRBD1 as D (6 bases). Trimming removed 2 bases from V and 7 bases from J, with 14 bases in between. The CDR3 is made up of 15 amino acids. CDR1 is SGHAT and CDR2 is FQNNGV in the germline V gene. The CDR3 DNA reads as TGTGCCAGCAGCTTAAATCTCAGAGGGGGTGAAAAACTGTTTTTT. Residues: CASSLNLRGGEKLFF. The full variable domain, its missing parts supplied by reference TRBV11-2 and TRBJ1-4, is EAGVAQSPRYKIIEKRQSVAFWCNPISGHATLYWYQQILGQGPKLLIQFQNNGVVDDSQLPKDRFSAERLKGVDSTLKIQPAKLEDSAVYLCASSLNLRGGEKLFFGSGTQLSVL.

The chain combines TRBV7-9 with TRBJ2-5; TRBD1 matches at 10 bases. The end of the DNA is better explained by TRBJ2-7, so the J call may be wrong. Germline values: CDR1 SEHNR, CDR2 FQNEAQ (reference sequence). The CDR3 is made up of 14 amino acids. The CDR3 region has the DNA TGTGCCAGCAGCTTGGGACAGGGGAGGAACGAGCAGTACTTC. Translation gives CASSLGQGRNEQYF.

The genes are TRBV27 and TRBJ1-5, with 7 bases lining up with TRBD1. The germline gives CDR1 MNHEY, CDR2 SMNVEV (reference sequence). The V and J ends lost 2 bases and 0 bases, in that order; junction bases with no gene match: 7. CDR3 length: 17 residues. The CDR3 here is CASSLTAGGYSNQPQHF. The CDR3 coding sequence is TGTGCCAGCAGTTTAACGGCAGGGGGTTATAGCAATCAGCCCCAGCATTTT.

By share, this clone ranks as medium-sized (0.01 to 0.1%). The chain employs TRBV7-9 and TRBJ2-7; TRBD1 aligns across 9 bases. Germline V lookup: CDR1 SEHNR, CDR2 FQNEAQ (reference sequence). The CDR3 length is 16 residues. The V segment lost 5 bases and the J segment 1 base; nucleotides outside the gene matches: 9. The CDR3 DNA follows: TGTGCCAGCAGCCCACAGATGGGACAGGGATCCTACGAGCAGTACTTC. Protein: CASSPQMGQGSYEQYF.

The rearrangement links TRBV13 to TRBJ2-7; D gene unclear. The CDR3 covers 11 residues. CDR1 is PRHDT and CDR2 is FYEKMQ in the germline V gene (reference sequence). V shed 2 bases and J shed 3 bases, with 2 bases lying between them. DNA of the CDR3: TGTGCCAGCAGCTTACTCTACGAGCAGTACTTC. The encoded protein is CASSLLYEQYF.

Written as DNA, the CDR3 is TGTGCCAGCAGTTTGAAGGGAGGCGACGAGCAGTACTTC. It encodes CASSLKGGDEQYF. This chain joins TRBV6-5 and TRBJ2-7; TRBD2 might be the D (6 bases). The germline V gene encodes CDR1 MNHEY and CDR2 SVGAGI. V was shortened by 4 bases and J by 5 bases, with 12 bases between the two germline ends. The CDR3 length is 13 residues.

V and J are TRBV6-6 and TRBJ2-5; D perhaps matches TRBD1 (6 bases). Germline CDR1 reads MNHNY; CDR2 reads SVGAGI (reference sequence). The CDR3 spans 15 residues. The ends were cut back, 5 bases at V and 1 base at J, with 14 bases in the middle. CDR3 in DNA: TGTGCCAGCAGTCCCCGGGACAATATCCAAGAGACCCAGTACTTC. This sequence encodes CASSPRDNIQETQYF.

This sequence joins TRBV27 and TRBJ1-5, with D unresolved. Germline V lookup: CDR1 MNHEY, CDR2 SMNVEV (reference sequence). The V end lost 6 bases, the J end lost 7 bases, and 13 bases lay between the germline ends. The CDR3 spans 13 residues. The CDR3 DNA sequence: TGTGCCAGCAGCAGATCGAGCAGCCAGCCCCAGCATTTT. It encodes CASSRSSSQPQHF.

V gene TRBV5-6 combines with J gene TRBJ1-5, with D unresolved. Germline V lookup: CDR1 SGHDT, CDR2 YYEEEE. CDR3 length: 13 residues. V was trimmed by 0 bases and J by 5 bases, leaving 6 bases between them. The CDR3 sequence is CASSLAPDQPQHF. DNA of the CDR3: TGTGCCAGCAGCTTGGCCCCTGATCAGCCCCAGCATTTT.

The rearrangement links TRBV14 to TRBJ2-7, with 14 bases lining up with TRBD2. CDR1 is SGHDN, CDR2 FVKESK, per germline. The V segment lost 0 bases and the J segment 4 bases; nucleotides outside the gene matches: 5. The CDR3 is 17 amino acids. CDR3 bases: TGTGCCAGCAGCCAAGATTGGGGACTAGCGGGAGTGTACGAGCAGTACTTC. This sequence encodes CASSQDWGLAGVYEQYF.